A selection of T cell receptor beta chains follows, all from one sample in a study of response to subunit inactivated influenza vaccine. MiXCR, applied by TCRdb to the RT-PCR reads, yields one record per CDR3 protein. The sample includes 150,000 to 200,000 distinct CDR3 sequences, about 9% seen only once; the top ten take under 13%. Sequences were derived from non-naive T cells sorted from PBMCs, sampled on the day of vaccination. Source of these receptors: a man aged 50-60 years who received an inactivated influenza vaccine. CDR3s include the opening cysteine and the closing phenylalanine or tryptophan. The order of the fields is clone size, V gene, D gene, J gene, CDR3 DNA, CDR3 protein. The D gene is left open where the match is weak. Expanded clones are given a class, and other clones once, few, many or no size at all.

>many|TRBV7-9|-|TRBJ1-5
TGTGCCAGCAGCTTCTCGTCTAATCAGCCCCAGCATTTT
CASSFSSNQPQHF
>few|TRBV6-1|-|TRBJ1-5
TGTGCCAGCACCCCGGGGGGTTGGACAGTCAATCAGCCCCAGCATTTT
CASTPGGWTVNQPQHF
>many|TRBV29-1|-|TRBJ1-1
TGCAGCGTTGGCGCGGGGGGTTTGAACACTGAAGCTTTCTTT
CSVGAGGLNTEAFF
>many|TRBV7-2|-|TRBJ1-4
TGTGCCAGCAGCCTGGGAGGGGGGGATGAAAAACTGTTTTTT
CASSLGGGDEKLFF
>-|TRBV10-2|-|TRBJ1-1
TGCGCCAGCAGGTTTTTAATGGGGGCGAACACTGAAGCTTTCTTT
CASRFLMGANTEAFF
>-|TRBV20-1|TRBD1|TRBJ1-2
TGCAGTGCTAGTATGACAGGGGCTAACTATGGCTACACCTTC
CSASMTGANYGYTF
>few|TRBV7-3|-|TRBJ2-3
TGTGCCAGCAGCTGGGTAGAGGGCGCAGATACGCAGTATTTT
CASSWVEGADTQYF
>-|TRBV12-3/TRBV12-4|TRBD1|TRBJ2-3
TGTGCCAGCAGTCCGGGACAGCTTTCCACAGATACGCAGTATTTT
CASSPGQLSTDTQYF
>-|TRBV4-2|-|TRBJ1-6
TGTGCCAGCAGCCAAGAGAAGTTTAGCCCACCCCTCCACTTT
CASSQEKFSPPLHF
>many|TRBV12-3/TRBV12-4|-|TRBJ2-4
TGTGCCAGCAGTTCTAGCACGGACATTCAGTACTTC
CASSSSTDIQYF
>few|TRBV20-1|-|TRBJ2-3
TGCAGTGCGGAGGGAGTCGGCACAGATACGCAGTATTTT
CSAEGVGTDTQYF
>-|TRBV6-1|TRBD2|TRBJ2-3
TGTGCCAGCAGACGAGCGGGGGGCTCCACAGATACGCAGTATTTT
CASRRAGGSTDTQYF
>many|TRBV20-1|-|TRBJ2-1
TGCAGTGCTTTCAGCAATGAGCAGTTCTTC
CSAFSNEQFF
>few|TRBV7-7|-|TRBJ1-4
TGTGCTAGCAGCCCCCAACCGGGACCGTCGTCCTATGAAAAACTGTTTTTT
CASSPQPGPSSYEKLFF
>-|TRBV7-2|-|TRBJ2-7
TGTGCCAGCAGTTACAGGGCCCGCGAGCAGTACTTC
CASSYRAREQYF
>many|TRBV12-3/TRBV12-4|TRBD2|TRBJ2-3
TGTGCCAGCAGCCTAGCGGGAGCAGATACGCAGTATTTT
CASSLAGADTQYF
>many|TRBV25-1|-|TRBJ2-7
TGTGCCAGCAGACCCGGGGGCTCCTACGAGCAGTACTTC
CASRPGGSYEQYF
>many|TRBV20-1|-|TRBJ1-2
TGCAGTGCTAGAGATGCGCAGGGTCTTAGCTACACCTTC
CSARDAQGLSYTF
>-|TRBV5-1|-|TRBJ2-2
TGCGCCAGCGCTATCCAGGGACAGAACACCGGGGAGCTGTTTTTT
CASAIQGQNTGELFF
>-|TRBV20-1|TRBD2|TRBJ2-7
TGCAGTGCTTTCTACCTAGCGGGAGAGCCCTACGAGCAGTACTTC
CSAFYLAGEPYEQYF
>-|TRBV4-1|-|TRBJ1-1
TGCGCCAGCAGCCAAAGAACTGGAGATACTGAAGCTTTCTTT
CASSQRTGDTEAFF
>-|TRBV7-9|-|TRBJ2-5
TGTGCCAGCAGCTTAGTACCGGCCCGAGAGACCCAGTACTTC
CASSLVPARETQYF
>few|TRBV27|TRBD2|TRBJ2-2
TGTGCCAGCAGACCCCAAGGTCGGGGGGGAGGGGAGCTGTTTTTT
CASRPQGRGGGELFF
>few|TRBV25-1|-|TRBJ1-6
TGTGCCAGCAGCACACGTGATAATTCACCCCTCCACTTT
CASSTRDNSPLHF
>-|TRBV29-1|-|TRBJ1-2
TGCAGCGTTGATTCTTTTCTCACCGCCAGCTATGGCTACACCTTC
CSVDSFLTASYGYTF
>few|TRBV2|TRBD1|TRBJ1-1
TGTGCCAGCAGGGACAGGGGCACTGAAGCTTTCTTT
CASRDRGTEAFF
>-|TRBV6-5|-|TRBJ2-5
TGTGCCAGCCAACCAGCCCGCGGGGCCCAGTACTTC
CASQPARGAQYF
>many|TRBV10-3|-|TRBJ1-2
TGTGCCATCAGTGAACAGGGATATGGCTACACCTTC
CAISEQGYGYTF
>-|TRBV29-1|-|TRBJ2-6
TGCAGCGTTTCGACAGGCTCTGGGGCCAACGTCCTGACTTTC
CSVSTGSGANVLTF
>many|TRBV29-1|-|TRBJ2-2
TGCAGCGCCACAAGGCGAGACACTTACACCGGGGAGCTGTTTTTT
CSATRRDTYTGELFF
>few|TRBV28|-|TRBJ1-1
TGTGCCAGCAGACAGGGAGGCGGTGAAGCTTTCTTT
CASRQGGGEAFF
>-|TRBV15|TRBD1|TRBJ2-7
TGTGCCACCAGCAGTACTGCCGGGACAGGGGGTCGATTCGAGCAGTACTTC
CATSSTAGTGGRFEQYF
>-|TRBV27|-|TRBJ2-7
TGTGCCAGCAGTGCACCCGGGACTGCTCTCTACGAGCAGTACTTC
CASSAPGTALYEQYF
>few|TRBV3-1|TRBD2|TRBJ2-3
TGTGCCAGCAGCCAAGGGACTAGCGGGGGTCAAGATACGCAGTATTTT
CASSQGTSGGQDTQYF
>many|TRBV5-1|TRBD1|TRBJ2-3
TGCGCCAGCAGCTTTGACAGGGCAGATACGCAGTATTTT
CASSFDRADTQYF
>-|TRBV7-9|-|TRBJ2-2
TGTGCCAGCAGCTCACCATTAACATCGTCCGGGGAGCTGTTTTTT
CASSSPLTSSGELFF
>few|TRBV18|-|TRBJ2-3
TGTGCCAGCTCACCCGGGAGCACAGATACGCAGTATTTT
CASSPGSTDTQYF
>-|TRBV5-4|-|TRBJ2-3
TGTGCCAGCAGCTTTCCCGAGCACGAGGGTACGCAGTATTTT
CASSFPEHEGTQYF
>many|TRBV4-3|-|TRBJ2-1
TGCGCCAGCAGCCAAGACTATACCCCCCGGAATGAGCAGTTCTTC
CASSQDYTPRNEQFF
>many|TRBV5-1|-|TRBJ2-7
TGCGCCAGCAGCTCAACACAACCGGGCGACCCCGAGCAGTACTTC
CASSSTQPGDPEQYF
>few|TRBV18|TRBD1|TRBJ1-4
TGTGCCAGCTCACCGAAACAGGGGGCGGTGGAAAAACTGTTTTTT
CASSPKQGAVEKLFF
>-|TRBV2|TRBD1|TRBJ2-1
TGTGCCAGCAGTAGGGACAGAGACAATGAGCAGTTCTTC
CASSRDRDNEQFF
>few|TRBV20-1|TRBD1|TRBJ2-1
TGCAGTGCCCTACGGGACAGGGAATATGAGCAGTTCTTC
CSALRDREYEQFF
>many|TRBV6-2/TRBV6-3|-|TRBJ1-5
TGTGCCAGCAGCCCCGACGGGGAGAATCAGCCCCAGCATTTT
CASSPDGENQPQHF
>-|TRBV5-1|TRBD2|TRBJ2-5
TGCGCCAGCAGCCCTAGCTGGCTAGCGGGAGGAGAGACCCAGTACTTC
CASSPSWLAGGETQYF
>-|TRBV7-8|-|TRBJ2-5
TGTGCCAGCAGCATGCGACAGCTCCAAGAGACCCAGTACTTC
CASSMRQLQETQYF
>few|TRBV7-2|-|TRBJ2-1
TGTGCCAGCAGGCTAGGGGGCACTAGCGGACACAATGAGCAGTTCTTC
CASRLGGTSGHNEQFF
>-|TRBV6-1|TRBD1|TRBJ2-2
TGTGCCAGCAGTGAACCAGGGGGCAATTTCGGGGAGCTGTTTTTT
CASSEPGGNFGELFF
>-|TRBV10-3|-|TRBJ2-7
TGTGCCATCAGTGAGCCCCCCAGCCGGGCAGGCGATGAGGAGCAGTACTTC
CAISEPPSRAGDEEQYF
>few|TRBV9|TRBD2|TRBJ2-1
TGTGCCAGCAGCGTATTTAGCGGGGGGCGAAGCTCCTACAATGAGCAGTTCTTC
CASSVFSGGRSSYNEQFF
>few|TRBV5-1|-|TRBJ2-6
TGCGCCAGCAGCTCAGCAGGGACTGGGGCCAACGTCCTGACTTTC
CASSSAGTGANVLTF
>many|TRBV7-3|TRBD2|TRBJ2-1
TGTGCCAGCAGCTTACTAGCGGGAGCACAGCAGTTCTTC
CASSLLAGAQQFF